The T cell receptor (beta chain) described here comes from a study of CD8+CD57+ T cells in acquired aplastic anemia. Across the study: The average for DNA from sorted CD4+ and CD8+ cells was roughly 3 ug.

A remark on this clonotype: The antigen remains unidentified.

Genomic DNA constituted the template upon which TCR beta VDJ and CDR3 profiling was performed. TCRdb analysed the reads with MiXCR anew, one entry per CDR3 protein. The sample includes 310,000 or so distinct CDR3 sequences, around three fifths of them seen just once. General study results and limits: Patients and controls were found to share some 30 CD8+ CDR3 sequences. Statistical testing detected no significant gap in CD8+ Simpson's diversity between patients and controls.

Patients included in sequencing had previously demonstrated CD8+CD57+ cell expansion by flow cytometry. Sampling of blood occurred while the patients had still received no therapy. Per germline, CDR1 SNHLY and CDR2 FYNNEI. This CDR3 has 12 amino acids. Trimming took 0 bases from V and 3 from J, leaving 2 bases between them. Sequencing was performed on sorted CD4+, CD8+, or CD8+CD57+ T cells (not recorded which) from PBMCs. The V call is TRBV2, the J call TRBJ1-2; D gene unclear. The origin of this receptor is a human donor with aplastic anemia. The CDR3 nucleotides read TGTGCCAGCAGTGAAGCGTACTATGGCTACACCTTC. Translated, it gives CASSEAYYGYTF. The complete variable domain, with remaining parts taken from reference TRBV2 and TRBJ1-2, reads EPEVTQTPSHQVTQMGQEVILRCVPISNHLYFYWYRQILGQKVEFLVSFYNNEISEKSEIFDDQFSVERPDGSNFTLKIRSTKLEDSAMYFCASSEAYYGYTFGSGTRLTVV.